Listed below are T cell receptor beta chains from one sample, sequenced in a study of monozygotic twins with inflammatory bowel disease. With the 5' RACE reads reprocessed, TCRdb shows one record per CDR3 protein and no DNA. The listing contains approximately 330,000 distinct CDR3 sequences. The sequenced sample was blood. These receptors came from a human donor with ulcerative colitis or Crohn's disease, or a healthy co-twin of an affected twin (not recorded which). CDR3s include the opening cysteine and the closing phenylalanine or tryptophan.

J gene: TRBJ2-1
V gene: TRBV4-1
CDR3 protein: CASSQVGRNEQFF

J gene: TRBJ2-6
V gene: TRBV12-3/TRBV12-4
CDR3 protein: CASSLPLDASGANVLTF

J gene: TRBJ2-1
V gene: TRBV3-1
CDR3 protein: CASSQDGRQFNEQFF

J gene: TRBJ2-1
V gene: TRBV20-1
CDR3 protein: CSATAGLELSNEQFF

J gene: TRBJ2-5
V gene: TRBV5-5
CDR3 protein: CASSFRTSTETQYF

J gene: TRBJ2-3
V gene: TRBV14
CDR3 protein: CASSHQGWNTQYF

J gene: TRBJ1-3
V gene: TRBV3-1
CDR3 protein: CASSQGSGARGNTIYF

J gene: TRBJ2-3
V gene: TRBV10-3
CDR3 protein: CAIRGRGYTDTQYF

J gene: TRBJ2-1
V gene: TRBV5-1
CDR3 protein: CASSLGPSYNDQFF

J gene: TRBJ2-3
V gene: TRBV5-6
CDR3 protein: CASSATRADTQYF

J gene: TRBJ2-7
V gene: TRBV30
CDR3 protein: CAWSPQTYEQYF

J gene: TRBJ2-3
V gene: TRBV9
CDR3 protein: CASTPGGPYTQYF

J gene: TRBJ2-1
V gene: TRBV28
CDR3 protein: CASSPHERGNEQFF

J gene: TRBJ1-3
V gene: TRBV7-2
CDR3 protein: CASSALRASSGNTIYF

J gene: TRBJ1-1
V gene: TRBV20-1
CDR3 protein: CSARGERVEAFF

J gene: TRBJ2-1
V gene: TRBV6-1
CDR3 protein: CASSEISGANNEQFF

J gene: TRBJ2-1
V gene: TRBV20-1
CDR3 protein: CSARGPLWVDEQFF

J gene: TRBJ2-1
V gene: TRBV20-1
CDR3 protein: CSARDFRIIHEQFF

J gene: TRBJ2-6
V gene: TRBV6-1
CDR3 protein: CASSLGLAGANVLTF

J gene: TRBJ2-1
V gene: TRBV4-1
CDR3 protein: CASSRHARWAQNSYNEQFF

J gene: TRBJ1-4
V gene: TRBV7-9
CDR3 protein: CASSLDRAGEKLFF

J gene: TRBJ1-3
V gene: TRBV4-1
CDR3 protein: CASSQSGGNTIYF

J gene: TRBJ2-7
V gene: TRBV29-1
CDR3 protein: CSTGGGLYEQYF

J gene: TRBJ2-1
V gene: TRBV28
CDR3 protein: CASTFGTSGYNEQFF

J gene: TRBJ2-7
V gene: TRBV20-1
CDR3 protein: CSAPLAGVTYEQYF

J gene: TRBJ1-1
V gene: TRBV6-2/TRBV6-3
CDR3 protein: CASSWTAGDTEAFF

J gene: TRBJ2-2
V gene: TRBV2
CDR3 protein: CASSGTGGRTGELFF

J gene: TRBJ2-1
V gene: TRBV30
CDR3 protein: CAWNMGPFNEQFF

J gene: TRBJ2-7
V gene: TRBV7-6
CDR3 protein: CASSPLQGASGEQYF

J gene: TRBJ2-5
V gene: TRBV7-2
CDR3 protein: CASSLGSSGQETQYF

J gene: TRBJ2-7
V gene: TRBV7-2
CDR3 protein: CASSLSTGHSYEQYF

J gene: TRBJ1-3
V gene: TRBV20-1
CDR3 protein: CSADSGGVGNTIYF